This record looks at one TCR beta chain sequence and its context. Its target is unknown. The study reverse transcribed the entire isolated RNA, so it sequenced expressed TCRB transcripts. Naive, central memory and regulatory T cell samples produced a mean of about 3.5 million reads. Data came from immunoSEQ multiplex PCR; TCRdb stores just in-frame clones and leaves some out. The sample includes some 410,000 clones, about 15% seen only once; the top ten take 0.035% to 0.04%. The data belong to a study of beta chain features in type 1 diabetes. V shed 10 bases and J shed 0 bases, with 10 bases lying between them. Germline CDR1 reads MGHDK; CDR2 reads SYGVNS. The CDR3 sequence is 14 residues long. Regarding the study as a whole: Insertion counts at VDJ junctions were lower in type 1 diabetes patients, who also showed more deletions there. A greater similarity of naive, central memory and Treg TCRB repertoires was seen among patients than among healthy donors.

The chain joins TRBV25-1 to TRBJ1-6, with unresolved D. The receptor was derived from a man between 25 and 39 years old in good health. Sequencing was carried out using naive CD4+ T cells from blood. Here the CDR3 DNA reads TGTGCCACCGAGAGTTTCTCCTATAATTCACCCCTCCACTTT. Its translation: CATESFSYNSPLHF.